A single T cell receptor beta chain is shown here with its context. The data were obtained in a study of blood T cell repertoires in COVID-19. In the study overall: The United States, Italy and Spain provided the acute and convalescent COVID-19 samples. The cDNA or gDNA used as material had been derived from T cells, B-cell-depleted T cells, or PBMCs.

Sequencing used immunoSEQ multiplex PCR; TCRdb keeps in-frame clones, though not all of them. In the table there are some 100,000 clones, roughly 90% of which are singletons. CDR3 length equals 15 residues. Germline values: CDR1 SNHLY, CDR2 FYNNEI. V was pared by 5 bases and J by 5 bases, with 15 bases between. The sequencing sample was made of peripheral blood. The TCR comes from a woman aged 55-69 years with acute or convalescent COVID-19. The chain recombines TRBV2 with TRBJ1-4, with a possible D match to TRBD1 (6 bases). CDR3 sequence reads: CASSMQGNKNEKLFF. The CDR3 nucleotides are TGTGCCAGCAGTATGCAGGGGAATAAGAATGAAAAACTGTTTTTT.